The clone carrying this T cell receptor (beta chain) was detected ten times or more. Its cognate antigen is unknown. In terms of origin and age, donors were healthy Caucasian individuals from Russia aged roughly 6 to 100. Peripheral blood from each donor was collected in a volume of ten milliliters. CDR1 is SQVTM, CDR2 ANQGSEA, per germline. The CDR3 is made up of 12 amino acids. Trimming shortened V by 6 bases and J by 2 bases, and 10 bases separated the two germline ends. The data are from a study of blood T cells in healthy people across ages. Study-level background: Template switching captured about one barcoded beta molecule per two T cells. Notes on the study in general: Comparison with aged donors showed that long-lived donors had more naive CD4+ cells and higher diversity.

The second PCR ran about 6 to 11 cycles with a sample-barcoded 5' primer and J-beta primers. TCRdb ran MiXCR on the 5' RACE reads and lists one entry per CDR3 protein. The sample consists of about 1,800,000 distinct CDR3 sequences, over 25% of them appearing once. The sample consisted of blood. The chain couples TRBV29-1 to TRBJ1-1; TRBD1 is a possible D gene (6 bases). The sequence was collected from a woman aged 25 to 39 in good health. CDR3 DNA sequence: TGCAGCGTACGGGACACCAACACTGAAGCTTTCTTT. Protein product: CSVRDTNTEAFF. The variable domain in full, completed from reference TRBV29-1 and TRBJ1-1, reads SAVISQKPSRDICQRGTSLTIQCQVDSQVTMMFWYRQQPGQSLTLIATANQGSEATYESGFVIDKFPISRPNLTFSTLTVSNMSPEDSSIYLCSVRDTNTEAFFGQGTRLTVV.